This T cell receptor (beta chain) appears in the sequencing data of a study of patients and donors after allogeneic stem cell transplantation. Germline V CDR1 and CDR2: SGHRS, YFSETQ. CDR3 length equals 14 residues. Trimming cost V 1 base and J 5 bases, with 12 bases left between them. TCRdb re-derived calls from the RT-PCR reads in MiXCR, one entry per CDR3 protein. The sample includes about 960,000 distinct CDR3 sequences, approximately 19% of them seen just once. The sequenced material came from blood, either unsorted or a sorted T cell fraction (not recorded which). The clonotype was recovered from a human donor who was either an allogeneic HSCT recipient or a stem cell or donor lymphocyte infusion donor (not recorded which). It is not recorded whose cells these are; they may come from a transplant donor. This chain links TRBV5-1 with TRBJ2-5, with D tentatively TRBD1 (5 bases). Here the CDR3 DNA reads TGCGCCAGCAGCTTGACAGGTGCCGGGGAGACCCAGTACTTC. Translation: CASSLTGAGETQYF.